These 10 T cell receptor beta chains were all obtained from the same sample, sequenced in a study of shared clonotypes between healthy human individuals. Clones were read by immunoSEQ multiplex PCR, and TCRdb kept only the in-frame ones, dropping some. This sample has about 2,500,000 clones, with around 90% found just once. What was sequenced was naive CD4+ T cells sorted from blood. Subset specified: CD45RA+ positively selected. These receptors all stem from a man aged 18 to 35 in good health.

This clone was seen a single time. V is TRBV30 and J is TRBJ2-5; 9 bases agree with TRBD1. The CDR3 covers 15 residues. V shed 1 base and J 3 bases; nucleotides not matched to a gene: 6. CDR1 and CDR2 (germline): GTSNPN, SVGIG (reference sequence). The CDR3 DNA reads as TGTGCCTGGAGTGCCTCCGGGACAGGGAAAGAGACCCAGTACTTC. It translates to CAWSASGTGKETQYF.

The chain combines TRBV15 with TRBJ1-5; TRBD1 matches 7 bases. V shed 1 base, J shed 7 bases, and the junction held 13 bases outside the gene matches. Looked up from germline, CDR1 is LNHNV and CDR2 is YYDKDF (reference sequence). The length of the CDR3 is 17 residues. CDR3 sequence: CATSRGGTQGIGQPQHF. The CDR3 bases are TGTGCCACCAGCAGAGGGGGAACACAGGGGATTGGGCAGCCCCAGCATTTT.

The chain is built from TRBV11-2 and TRBJ2-5, with TRBD2 matching over 7 bases. V dropped 5 bases and J dropped 1; count of bases not matched to a gene: 4. This CDR3 comprises 14 residues. Germline V gives CDR1 SGHAT, CDR2 FQNNGV. As DNA, the CDR3 is TGTGCCAGCAGCCCGACTAGCAGCCAAGAGACCCAGTACTTC. Residues: CASSPTSSQETQYF.

The sample holds a few counts of this clone. J is TRBJ1-5 and V is TRBV6-1; D remains ambiguous. Germline CDR1 is MNHNS and CDR2 is SASEGT. V was clipped by 5 bases and J by 2 bases, with 10 bases between them. The length of the CDR3 is 14 residues. CDR3 bases: TGTGCCAGCAGTCTCACCGCCGGCAATCAGCCCCAGCATTTT. This gives the protein CASSLTAGNQPQHF.

This sequence joins TRBV7-2 and TRBJ2-3, with 9 bases matching TRBD2. V was clipped by 8 bases and J by 3 bases; unmatched bases: 9. Germline V gives CDR1 SGHTA, CDR2 FQGNSA. The CDR3 has 15 amino acids. In DNA, the CDR3 is TGTGCCAGCGCAATTCTAGCGGGATTGACAGATACGCAGTATTTT. It is translated as CASAILAGLTDTQYF.

The rearrangement links TRBV5-1 to TRBJ1-5; TRBD1 is a possible D gene (5 bases). CDR3 length: 13 residues. Germline V gene lookup returns CDR1 SGHRS and CDR2 YFSETQ. Trimming stripped 0 bases from V and 5 bases from J, with 6 bases between. As DNA, the CDR3 is TGCGCCAGCAGCTTGGGCAGGGATCAGCCCCAGCATTTT. It is translated as CASSLGRDQPQHF.

This clone occurred once. Other DNA sequences of this sample code for an identical CDR3. The rearrangement joins TRBV9 to TRBJ2-7; D perhaps matches TRBD2 (6 bases). This CDR3 is built from 15 residues. CDR1 is SGDLS, CDR2 YYNGEE, per germline. V was trimmed by 0 bases and J by 1 base, leaving 11 bases between them. The CDR3 DNA is TGTGCCAGCAGCGTAGGGGACTCTCTATCCTACGAGCAGTACTTC. Translating gives CASSVGDSLSYEQYF.

CDR3 residues: CASSFRLGGAGELFF. In DNA form, the CDR3 reads TGTGCCAGCAGTTTCCGACTCGGTGGGGCCGGGGAGCTGTTTTTT. The genes are TRBV28 and TRBJ2-2; D gene uncertain. Trimming took 3 bases from V and 6 from J, leaving 14 bases between them. The CDR3 spans 15 residues. The germline gives CDR1 MDHEN, CDR2 SYDVKM.

J is TRBJ2-1 and V is TRBV5-6; the D gene is possibly TRBD2 (5 bases). The CDR3 is 16 residues long. Trimming shortened V by 4 bases and J by 4 bases, and 18 bases separated the two germline ends. The germline V gene has CDR1 SGHDT and CDR2 YYEEEE. In DNA form, the CDR3 reads TGTGCCAGCAGCCTACCCCCGCCGGGGAAGTACAATGAGCAGTTCTTC. This sequence encodes CASSLPPPGKYNEQFF.

The CDR3 region has the DNA TGTGCTAGTGGTTTGGAGGACCCGGACTTCCTCCAAGAGACCCAGTACTTC. It encodes CASGLEDPDFLQETQYF. The chain combines TRBV12-5 with TRBJ2-5; maybe TRBD2 (5 bases). V was clipped by 1 base and J by 1 base, with 16 bases between them. The CDR3 loop spans 17 amino acids. Germline loops: CDR1 LGHNT, CDR2 FRNRAP.